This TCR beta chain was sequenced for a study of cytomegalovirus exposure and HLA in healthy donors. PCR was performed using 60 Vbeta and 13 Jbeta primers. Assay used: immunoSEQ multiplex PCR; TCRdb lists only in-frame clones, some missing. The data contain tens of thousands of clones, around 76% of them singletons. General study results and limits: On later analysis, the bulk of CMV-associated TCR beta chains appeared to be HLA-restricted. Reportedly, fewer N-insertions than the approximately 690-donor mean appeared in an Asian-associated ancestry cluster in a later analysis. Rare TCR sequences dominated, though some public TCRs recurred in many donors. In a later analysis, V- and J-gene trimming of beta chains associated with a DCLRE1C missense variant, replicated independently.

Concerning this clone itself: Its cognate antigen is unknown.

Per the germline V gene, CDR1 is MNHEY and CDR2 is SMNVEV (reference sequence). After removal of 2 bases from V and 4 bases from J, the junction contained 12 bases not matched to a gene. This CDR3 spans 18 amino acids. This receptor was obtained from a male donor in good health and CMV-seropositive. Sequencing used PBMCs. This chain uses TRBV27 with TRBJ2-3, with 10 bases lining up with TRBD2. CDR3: CASSLGASGRNPPDTQYF. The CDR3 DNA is TGTGCCAGCAGTTTAGGAGCTAGCGGGAGAAATCCCCCAGATACGCAGTATTTT.